The 8 T cell receptor beta chains given below trace back to one sample, sequenced in a study of T-cell memory formation after mild COVID-19. In TCRdb, the 5' RACE reads were re-called with MiXCR into one record per CDR3 protein. This sample has hundreds of thousands of distinct CDR3 sequences, with around 17% found just once. The material sequenced was PBMCs or a T cell subset sorted from them (not recorded which). The receptor set was obtained from an adult woman who had mild COVID-19 (a few samples of this study predate the infection). Cell type and time point are not known.

This clonotype turned up a few times. The chain couples TRBV9 to TRBJ1-2; a weak D match, TRBD1 (5 bases). The germline V gene encodes CDR1 SGDLS and CDR2 YYNGEE. Between the trimmed V and J ends, which lost 1 base and 6 bases, there was a span of 10 bases. The CDR3 is made up of 13 amino acids. The DNA of the CDR3 is TGTGCCAGCAGCGTATACGGGGCCGATGGCTACACCTTC. Protein: CASSVYGADGYTF. Using reference TRBV9 and TRBJ1-2 for the parts outside the CDR3, the full variable domain is DSGVTQTPKHLITATGQRVTLRCSPRSGDLSVYWYQQSLDQGLQFLIQYYNGEERAKGNILERFSAQQFPDLHSELNLSSLELGDSALYFCASSVYGADGYTFGSGTRLTVV.

This chain uses TRBV20-1 with TRBJ2-1; 7 bases are shared with TRBD2. The CDR3 sequence is 13 residues long. The germline gives CDR1 DFQATT, CDR2 SNEGSKA (reference sequence). Trimming at V came to 2 bases and at J to 10 bases, leaving 8 bases not matched to a gene. As DNA, the CDR3 is TGCAGTGCTAGACCGGGGACTACGAGGGAGCAGTTCTTC. The encoded protein is CSARPGTTREQFF.

Only one count was recorded for this clonotype. The rearrangement links TRBV13 to TRBJ2-2; possibly TRBD1 for D (6 bases). Germline V gives CDR1 PRHDT, CDR2 FYEKMQ (reference sequence). This CDR3 has 16 amino acids. V lost 5 bases, J lost 0 bases, and 13 bases lay in between. CDR3 sequence: CASSQTTGPNTGELFF. CDR3 nucleotide sequence: TGTGCCAGCAGCCAAACGACAGGACCGAACACCGGGGAGCTGTTTTTT.

The chain uses TRBV9 and TRBJ2-5; 7 positions match TRBD2. In germline, CDR1 is SGDLS, CDR2 YYNGEE. The CDR3 runs to 16 residues. V was pared by 3 bases and J by 2 bases, with 10 bases of the junction left unmatched. CDR3 nucleotide sequence: TGTGCCAGCAGCGCCCAAGGCGGGGGTGTACAAGAGACCCAGTACTTC. Protein sequence: CASSAQGGGVQETQYF.

This clonotype has just a few counts. V is TRBV4-2 and J is TRBJ2-1; D is unclear. The germline gives CDR1 LGHNA, CDR2 YNFKEQ. The V gene lost 0 bases and the J gene lost 2 bases, with 8 bases spanning the gap. The CDR3 runs 15 residues. The CDR3 bases are TGTGCCAGCAGCCAAGAAGTTGGGGCCTACAATGAGCAGTTCTTC. It encodes CASSQEVGAYNEQFF.

The sample holds a few counts of this clonotype. The V call is TRBV19, the J call TRBJ1-5, with no clear D. Germline CDR1 and CDR2: LNHDA and SQIVND (reference sequence). This CDR3 has 17 amino acids. V was clipped by 1 base and J by 1 base, with 14 bases between them. The CDR3 coding sequence is TGTGCCAGTAGTATAGCTGGTCCGCGAGACAGCAATCAGCCCCAGCATTTT. Translation gives CASSIAGPRDSNQPQHF.

This clonotype was seen a handful of times. The chain uses TRBV6-1 and TRBJ2-7; TRBD1 agrees at 7 bases. The germline CDR1 and CDR2 sequences are MNHNS and SASEGT. This CDR3 spans 12 amino acids. With 8 bases clipped from V and 1 base from J, the junction kept 2 bases outside the gene matches. The chain's CDR3 is CASHRGSYEQYF. Here the CDR3 DNA reads TGTGCCAGCCACAGGGGTTCCTACGAGCAGTACTTC.

This clonotype was seen a few times. The gene calls are TRBV4-1 and TRBJ1-6; D remains ambiguous. Germline CDR1 MGHRA, CDR2 YSYEKL. CDR3 length: 17 amino acids. V was cut by 1 base and J by 0 bases, with 10 bases left in between. CDR3 protein: CASSQAEVSSYNSPLHF. The DNA of the CDR3 is TGCGCCAGCAGCCAAGCGGAGGTTAGCTCCTATAATTCACCCCTCCACTTT.